Listed below are T cell receptor beta chains from one sample, sequenced in a study of healthy donors' naive CD4 and CD8 T cells. TCRdb used MiXCR to reprocess the reads, holding one entry per CDR3 protein. Of about 200,000 distinct CDR3 sequences in the sample, about 70% were seen once. The sample was naive CD4+ and CD8+ T cells sorted from blood, pooled from several donors. These receptors were obtained from a pool of human donors in good health; the sample pools cells from several healthy donors. Both conserved end residues are part of each CDR3. The D gene is left open where the match is weak. Size values are once, few and many counts, or a class for expanded clones, and some rows have none.

v_call	j_call	d_call	clone_size	cdr3_aa	cdr3_nt
TRBV6-2/TRBV6-3	TRBJ2-6	.	.	CASSSPIPTVSGANVLTF	TGTGCCAGCAGTTCCCCCATTCCGACTGTCTCTGGGGCCAACGTCCTGACTTTC
TRBV27	TRBJ1-5	.	once	CASSSEFYSNQPQHF	TGTGCCAGCAGTTCAGAGTTTTATAGCAATCAGCCCCAGCATTTT
TRBV5-6	TRBJ2-1	.	.	CASSLGGGPYNEQFF	TGTGCCAGCAGCTTGGGTGGGGGACCTTACAATGAGCAGTTCTTC
TRBV5-5	TRBJ2-3	TRBD2	.	CASSFSGTVPDTQYF	TGTGCCAGCAGCTTTAGCGGGACCGTCCCAGATACGCAGTATTTT
TRBV6-5	TRBJ2-1	TRBD2	.	CASSYEQRGTYNEQFF	TGTGCCAGCAGTTATGAGCAGCGGGGTACCTACAATGAGCAGTTCTTC
TRBV29-1	TRBJ1-5	TRBD1	.	CSARQGSNQPQHF	TGCAGCGCACGACAGGGAAGCAATCAGCCCCAGCATTTT
TRBV5-1	TRBJ2-2	.	.	CASSLAETMNTGELFF	TGCGCCAGCAGCTTGGCCGAGACAATGAACACCGGGGAGCTGTTTTTT
TRBV29-1	TRBJ2-1	.	.	CSVAEGQRNEQFF	TGCAGCGTTGCGGAGGGGCAACGGAATGAGCAGTTCTTC
TRBV11-2	TRBJ2-3	TRBD1	few	CASSPGQVHTDTQYF	TGTGCCAGCAGCCCCGGACAGGTTCACACAGATACGCAGTATTTT
TRBV24-1	TRBJ2-5	TRBD2	.	CATSDGPGGRETQYF	TGTGCCACCAGTGACGGGCCGGGGGGACGGGAGACCCAGTACTTC
TRBV29-1	TRBJ2-3	TRBD2	.	CSVVGLETSTDTQYF	TGCAGCGTTGTGGGACTAGAGACTAGCACAGATACGCAGTATTTT
TRBV19	TRBJ1-1	.	.	CASSIEGARDAFF	TGTGCCAGTAGTATCGAGGGAGCGAGGGATGCTTTCTTT
TRBV11-2	TRBJ2-7	TRBD1	few	CASSLGGRGPYEQYF	TGTGCCAGCAGCTTAGGCGGCAGGGGGCCCTACGAGCAGTACTTC
TRBV29-1	TRBJ1-2	.	few	CSVVGSIRDGYTF	TGCAGCGTTGTAGGTAGTATTCGGGATGGCTACACCTTC
TRBV25-1	TRBJ1-2	.	.	CASSNHGALSYGYTF	TGTGCCAGCAGTAACCACGGAGCGCTTAGCTATGGCTACACCTTC
TRBV27	TRBJ2-7	.	once	CASSFVMSGRPDF	TGTGCCAGCAGTTTTGTCATGTCTGGGCGGCCAGACTTC
TRBV19	TRBJ1-1	.	.	CASTSLGTEAFF	TGTGCCAGTACCAGTCTCGGGACTGAAGCTTTCTTT
TRBV29-1	TRBJ2-1	.	.	CSADRENPYNEQFF	TGCAGCGCTGACCGGGAGAACCCCTACAATGAGCAGTTCTTC
TRBV18	TRBJ2-2	.	.	CASSHGATRRVLRNTGELFF	TGTGCCAGCTCTCACGGGGCGACCCGCCGGGTACTTCGGAACACCGGGGAGCTGTTTTTT
TRBV12-3/TRBV12-4	TRBJ2-1	.	once	CASSPAWGRGGNEQFF	TGTGCCAGCAGCCCTGCTTGGGGCAGGGGTGGGAATGAGCAGTTCTTC
TRBV29-1	TRBJ1-2	TRBD1	.	CSVDWTGIVGYTF	TGCAGCGTCGATTGGACAGGGATAGTTGGCTACACCTTC
TRBV27	TRBJ2-2	.	.	CASRRASTGELFF	TGTGCCTCCAGGAGGGCGAGCACCGGGGAGCTGTTTTTT
TRBV2	TRBJ2-7	.	.	CASSEEDRFYEQYF	TGTGCCAGCAGTGAAGAGGACAGATTCTACGAGCAGTACTTC
TRBV27	TRBJ2-1	.	.	CASSSGPGSYNEQFF	TGTGCCAGCAGTTCCGGTCCGGGGTCCTACAATGAGCAGTTCTTC
TRBV6-5	TRBJ2-1	.	.	CASSYSGEGEQFF	TGTGCCAGCAGTTACTCCGGAGAGGGTGAGCAGTTCTTC
TRBV19	TRBJ2-7	.	.	CASSNRGGQYF	TGTGCCAGTAGTAATCGAGGTGGGCAGTACTTC
TRBV19	TRBJ1-2	.	few	CASSPLLKGSVGGYTF	TGTGCCAGTAGTCCCCTCCTAAAGGGGAGTGTTGGGGGCTACACCTTC
TRBV29-1	TRBJ2-2	TRBD1	once	CSAGTGGTGELFF	TGCAGCGCTGGGACAGGGGGCACCGGGGAGCTGTTTTTT
TRBV20-1	TRBJ1-1	.	.	CSAGDSNTEAFF	TGCAGTGCTGGCGATTCGAACACTGAAGCTTTCTTT
TRBV19	TRBJ2-1	.	few	CASSMPPGPRHEQFF	TGTGCCAGTAGTATGCCCCCAGGGCCCAGGCATGAGCAGTTCTTC
TRBV6-1	TRBJ1-1	.	.	CASSESGVAGTEAFF	TGTGCCAGCAGTGAATCAGGGGTTGCGGGCACTGAAGCTTTCTTT
TRBV29-1	TRBJ1-1	.	.	CSVDVRGNTEAFF	TGCAGCGTAGACGTGAGGGGGAACACTGAAGCTTTCTTT
TRBV6-5	TRBJ2-7	TRBD1	few	CASKRQGANAYEQYF	TGTGCCAGCAAGAGACAGGGGGCGAATGCCTACGAGCAGTACTTC
TRBV6-5	TRBJ2-6	TRBD1	.	CASSAGGLLAGANVLTF	TGTGCCAGCAGCGCAGGGGGCCTTCTTGCTGGGGCCAACGTCCTGACTTTC
TRBV6-2/TRBV6-3	TRBJ1-5	TRBD1	.	CASSLNGQASQPQHF	TGTGCCAGCAGCTTGAACGGACAGGCGAGTCAGCCCCAGCATTTT
TRBV6-5	TRBJ1-1	TRBD1	once	CASSTVDRVWTEAFF	TGTGCCAGCAGTACCGTGGACAGGGTGTGGACTGAAGCTTTCTTT
TRBV18	TRBJ2-7	TRBD1	once	CASSPSLSGTDEQYF	TGTGCCAGCTCACCGAGCCTATCCGGGACAGACGAGCAGTACTTC
TRBV29-1	TRBJ2-3	.	.	CSVEGGFRGFTDTQYF	TGCAGCGTTGAAGGAGGCTTCAGGGGTTTCACAGATACGCAGTATTTT
TRBV20-1	TRBJ2-7	.	.	CSARDFPPGSSGSYEQYF	TGCAGTGCTAGAGATTTCCCCCCTGGGAGTAGCGGCTCCTACGAGCAGTACTTC
TRBV6-2/TRBV6-3	TRBJ2-1	TRBD2	.	CASSYSMSLAGDNEQFF	TGTGCCAGCAGTTACTCGATGAGTCTGGCGGGAGATAATGAGCAGTTCTTC
TRBV6-5	TRBJ2-1	.	.	CASKRGYSSYNEQFF	TGTGCCAGCAAAAGAGGGTACAGCTCCTACAATGAGCAGTTCTTC
TRBV6-5	TRBJ2-3	TRBD1	.	CASSYFGTGIPDTQYF	TGTGCCAGCAGTTATTTCGGGACAGGGATACCAGATACGCAGTATTTT
TRBV27	TRBJ2-6	.	.	CASSLEAGANVLTF	TGTGCCAGCAGTTTAGAGGCCGGGGCCAACGTCCTGACTTTC
TRBV29-1	TRBJ2-7	.	.	CSGGTGKGFSYEQYF	TGCAGCGGTGGGACTGGTAAGGGATTCTCCTACGAGCAGTACTTC
TRBV2	TRBJ1-5	.	.	CASQTAYSNQPQHF	TGTGCCAGCCAGACCGCATATAGCAATCAGCCCCAGCATTTT
TRBV20-1	TRBJ2-7	TRBD1	.	CSAFDRVPYEQYF	TGCAGTGCCTTTGACAGGGTACCCTACGAGCAGTACTTC
TRBV6-5	TRBJ2-6	.	.	CASSRRGGANVLTF	TGTGCCAGCAGTCGCAGGGGAGGGGCCAACGTCCTGACTTTC
TRBV10-3	TRBJ1-6	.	few	CAISESGVVGSPLHF	TGTGCCATCAGTGAGTCGGGAGTAGTGGGTTCACCCCTCCACTTT
TRBV5-1	TRBJ2-3	TRBD2	.	CASSGGLAGSTDTQYF	TGCGCCAGCAGCGGGGGACTAGCGGGTAGCACAGATACGCAGTATTTT
TRBV27	TRBJ2-7	.	.	CASSSDPAATYEQYF	TGTGCCAGCAGTTCCGACCCGGCGGCAACCTACGAGCAGTACTTC
TRBV29-1	TRBJ2-7	.	.	CSVGDYSLEQYF	TGCAGCGTTGGTGACTACTCCCTCGAGCAGTACTTC
TRBV7-8	TRBJ1-1	TRBD1	.	CASSLLAQGRATTEAFF	TGTGCCAGCAGCTTATTGGCACAGGGGCGCGCCACCACTGAAGCTTTCTTT
TRBV14	TRBJ1-6	.	.	CASSQARGLTNSPLHF	TGTGCCAGCAGCCAAGCGCGGGGTCTGACAAATTCACCCCTCCACTTT
TRBV19	TRBJ1-1	.	few	CASSIGQVSTEAFF	TGTGCCAGTAGTATAGGGCAGGTTAGCACTGAAGCTTTCTTT
TRBV12-3/TRBV12-4	TRBJ1-6	.	.	CASSPQPGENSPLHF	TGTGCCAGCAGTCCCCAACCGGGAGAAAATTCACCCCTCCACTTT